This T cell receptor beta chain was captured in a study of T cell responses to AZD1222 COVID-19 vaccine. General observations from the study: The study found vaccine-associated CD4 TCRs spanning spike, dominant at 160-218 and 743-854.

Worth noting for this clone: The antigen is unknown.

Some clones are missing from TCRdb's copy, which holds only in-frame ones; the method was immunoSEQ multiplex PCR. The sample holds about 100,000 clones, about 87% seen once. Trimming removed 6 bases from V and 4 bases from J; junction bases left unmatched: 0. The CDR3 loop spans 13 amino acids. Germline V gene lookup returns CDR1 KGHSH and CDR2 LQKENI. The specimen comprised peripheral blood, sampled on day 0 of AZD1222 vaccination. The rearrangement uses TRBV18 and TRBJ2-1; TRBD1 matches at 10 bases. This TCR was recovered from an adult in good health. The CDR3: CASSGQGYNEQFF. CDR3 coding DNA: TGTGCCAGCTCGGGACAGGGGTACAATGAGCAGTTCTTC.